This TCR beta chain was captured by sequencing in a study of a mutant IDH1 vaccine in newly diagnosed glioma. About this clone itself: No antigen is known for it.

Clones were sequenced by immunoSEQ multiplex PCR, and TCRdb holds only the in-frame ones, with some missing. The sample includes some 50,000 clones, almost 95% of them seen just once. CDR1 and CDR2 (germline): LNHNV, YYDKDF (reference sequence). V lost 3 bases to trimming and J lost 1 base, with 9 bases between them. This CDR3 comprises 14 residues. As for time point: week 35, safety follow-up. Vaccination comprised doses that each held 300 ug of mutant IDH1 20-mer peptide, plus topical imiquimod. Sequencing used PBMCs, obtained from a glioma patient whose treatment included an IDH1 peptide vaccine. J is TRBJ1-2 and V is TRBV15; maybe TRBD1 (5 bases). This TCR was recovered from a middle-aged man with glioma. CDR3 loop: CATSRDTLNYGYTF. CDR3 in DNA: TGTGCCACCAGCAGGGACACCCTTAACTATGGCTACACCTTC.